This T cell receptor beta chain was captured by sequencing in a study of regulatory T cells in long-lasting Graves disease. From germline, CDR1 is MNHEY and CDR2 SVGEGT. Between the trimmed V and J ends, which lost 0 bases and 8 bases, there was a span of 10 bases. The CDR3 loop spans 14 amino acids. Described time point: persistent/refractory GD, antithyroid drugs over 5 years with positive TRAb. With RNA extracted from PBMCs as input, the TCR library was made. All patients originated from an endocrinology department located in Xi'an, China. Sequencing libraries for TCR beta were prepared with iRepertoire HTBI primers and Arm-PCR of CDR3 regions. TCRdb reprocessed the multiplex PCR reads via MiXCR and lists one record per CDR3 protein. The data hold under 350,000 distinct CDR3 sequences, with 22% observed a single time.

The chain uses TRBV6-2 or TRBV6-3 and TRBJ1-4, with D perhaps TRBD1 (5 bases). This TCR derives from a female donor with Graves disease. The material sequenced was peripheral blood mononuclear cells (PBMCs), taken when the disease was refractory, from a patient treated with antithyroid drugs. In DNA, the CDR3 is TGTGCCAGCAGTTACTCGAGGGGTGGGGAAAAACTGTTTTTT. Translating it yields CASSYSRGGEKLFF.